This TCR beta chain was identified in a study of cytomegalovirus exposure and HLA in healthy donors. Study findings and constraints: The likely origin of a cluster of highly shared sequence variants was a sequencing artifact.

Vbeta (60) and Jbeta (13) primers were used in the PCR. Using immunoSEQ multiplex PCR, the repertoire was profiled, and TCRdb retains in-frame clones only, with some absent. Among approximately 140,000 clones listed, approximately 80% were seen once. Donors were nominally healthy when sampled, though unrecorded immune exposures were likely. The CDR3 is made up of 16 amino acids. V lost 4 bases and J lost 1; bases outside the gene matches: 8. From germline, CDR1 is MNHNS and CDR2 SASEGT. This clone appeared a few times. As yet, its antigen is unknown. The V and J genes are TRBV6-1 and TRBJ1-1, with 8 bases aligning to TRBD1. Sample: PBMCs. The source of this sequence is a boy aged 2-9 years in good health and CMV-seronegative. DNA for the CDR3: TGTGCCAGCAGTGGATCGCCAACAGGGGGGAACACTGAAGCTTTCTTT. Translating gives CASSGSPTGGNTEAFF.